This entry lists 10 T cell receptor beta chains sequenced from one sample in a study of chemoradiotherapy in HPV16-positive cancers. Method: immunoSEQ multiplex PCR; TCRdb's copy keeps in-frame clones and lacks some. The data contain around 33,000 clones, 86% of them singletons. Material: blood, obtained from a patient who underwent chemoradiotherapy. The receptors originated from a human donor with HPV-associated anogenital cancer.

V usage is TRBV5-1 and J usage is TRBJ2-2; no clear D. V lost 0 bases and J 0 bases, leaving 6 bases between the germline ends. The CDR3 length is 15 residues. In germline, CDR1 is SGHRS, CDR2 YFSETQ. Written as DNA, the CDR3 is TGCGCCAGCAGCTTGGGGCAGTCGAACACCGGGGAGCTGTTTTTT. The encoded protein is CASSLGQSNTGELFF.

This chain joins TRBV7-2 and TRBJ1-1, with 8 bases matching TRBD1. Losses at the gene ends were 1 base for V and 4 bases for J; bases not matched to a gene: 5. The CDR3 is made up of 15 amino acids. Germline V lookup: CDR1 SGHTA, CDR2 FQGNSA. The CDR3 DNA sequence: TGTGCCAGCAGCTTAGAAACCGGACAGGGCACTGAAGCTTTCTTT. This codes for CASSLETGQGTEAFF.

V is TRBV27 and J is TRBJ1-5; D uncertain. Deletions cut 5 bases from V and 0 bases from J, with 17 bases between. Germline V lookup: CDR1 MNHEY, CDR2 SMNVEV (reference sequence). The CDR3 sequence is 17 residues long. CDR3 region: CASSPLEGGYSNQPQHF. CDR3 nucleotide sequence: TGTGCCAGCAGTCCCCTCGAGGGAGGATATAGCAATCAGCCCCAGCATTTT.

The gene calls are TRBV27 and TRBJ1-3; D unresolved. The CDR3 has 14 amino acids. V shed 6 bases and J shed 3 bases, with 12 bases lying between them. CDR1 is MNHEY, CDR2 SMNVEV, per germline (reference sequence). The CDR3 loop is CASRPHGSGNTIYF. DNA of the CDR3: TGTGCCAGCAGACCACATGGGAGTGGAAACACCATATATTTT.

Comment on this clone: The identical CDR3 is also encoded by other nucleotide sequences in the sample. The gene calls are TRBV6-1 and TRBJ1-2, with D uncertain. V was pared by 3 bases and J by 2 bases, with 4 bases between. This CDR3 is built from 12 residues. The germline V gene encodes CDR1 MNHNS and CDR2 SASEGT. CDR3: CASSDRNYGYTF. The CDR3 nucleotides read TGTGCCAGCAGTGACAGAAACTATGGCTACACCTTC.

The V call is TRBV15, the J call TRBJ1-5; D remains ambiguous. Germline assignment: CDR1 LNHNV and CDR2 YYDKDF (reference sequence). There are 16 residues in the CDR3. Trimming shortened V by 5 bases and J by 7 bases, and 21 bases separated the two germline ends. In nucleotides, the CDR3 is TGTGCCACCAGCCCAAGCGGTCCGGAGACCCGGCAGCCCCAGCATTTT. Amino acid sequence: CATSPSGPETRQPQHF.

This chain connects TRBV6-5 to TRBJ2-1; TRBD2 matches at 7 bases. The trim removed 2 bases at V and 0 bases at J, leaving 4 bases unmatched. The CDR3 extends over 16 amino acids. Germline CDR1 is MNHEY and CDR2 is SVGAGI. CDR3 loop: CASSYGGGSSYNEQFF. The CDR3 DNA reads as TGTGCCAGCAGTTACGGGGGGGGGAGCTCCTACAATGAGCAGTTCTTC.

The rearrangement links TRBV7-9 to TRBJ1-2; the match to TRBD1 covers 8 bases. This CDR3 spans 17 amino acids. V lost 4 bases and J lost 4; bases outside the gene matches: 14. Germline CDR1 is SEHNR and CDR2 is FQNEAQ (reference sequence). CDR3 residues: CASSSSETDRVSYGYTF. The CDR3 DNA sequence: TGTGCCAGCAGCTCATCTGAGACGGACAGGGTTAGCTATGGCTACACCTTC. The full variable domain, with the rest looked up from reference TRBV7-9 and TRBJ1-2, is DTGVSQNPRHKITKRGQNVTFRCDPISEHNRLYWYRQTLGQGPEFLTYFQNEAQLEKSRLLSDRFSAERPKGSFSTLEIQRTEQGDSAMYLCASSSSETDRVSYGYTFGSGTRLTVV.

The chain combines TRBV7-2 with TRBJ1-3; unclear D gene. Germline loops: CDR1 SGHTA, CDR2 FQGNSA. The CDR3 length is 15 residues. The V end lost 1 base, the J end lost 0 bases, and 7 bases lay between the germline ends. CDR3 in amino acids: CASSLESNSGNTIYF. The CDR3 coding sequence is TGTGCCAGCAGCTTAGAATCCAACTCTGGAAACACCATATATTTT.

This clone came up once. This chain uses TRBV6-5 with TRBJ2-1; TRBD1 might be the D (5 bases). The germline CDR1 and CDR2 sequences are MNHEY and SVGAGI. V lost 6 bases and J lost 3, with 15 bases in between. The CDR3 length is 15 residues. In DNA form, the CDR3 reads TGTGCCAGCAGCGCTCTGCGACAGCTCTACAATGAGCAGTTCTTC. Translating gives CASSALRQLYNEQFF.